The 21 T cell receptor beta chains below come from one sample, sequenced in a study of blood T cell repertoires in COVID-19. Method: immunoSEQ multiplex PCR; TCRdb's copy keeps in-frame clones and lacks some. Of a few hundred thousand clones in the sample, 82% were seen once. Input material: PBMCs or T cells enriched from blood (not recorded which). These receptor sequences come from a woman aged 60-75 years who had recovered from COVID-19.

The chain combines TRBV29-1 with TRBJ1-2; D not certain. V lost 7 bases and J lost 0, with 12 bases in between. This CDR3 contains 13 residues. Germline V lookup: CDR1 SQVTM, CDR2 ANQGSEA. CDR3 sequence reads: CSAVGFPNYGYTF. The CDR3 coding sequence is TGCAGCGCTGTCGGGTTTCCTAACTATGGCTACACCTTC.

This clone appeared once. The chain joins TRBV9 to TRBJ2-3, with D possibly being TRBD1 (6 bases). Trimming shortened V by 2 bases and J by 6 bases, and 13 bases separated the two germline ends. CDR3 length equals 14 residues. Germline lookup yields CDR1 SGDLS and CDR2 YYNGEE. The CDR3: CASSVYGQRDTQYF. CDR3 coding DNA: TGTGCCAGCAGCGTTTATGGACAGAGGGATACGCAGTATTTT.

In this sample, this clone turned up a few times. The genes are TRBV10-3 and TRBJ1-1; D is perhaps TRBD1 (5 bases). The CDR3 is 14 residues long. V lost 6 bases to trimming and J lost 1 base, with 12 bases between them. Germline CDR1 and CDR2: ENHRY and SYGVKD. CDR3 sequence: CAISPGDRNTEAFF. CDR3 nucleotide sequence: TGTGCCATCAGCCCAGGAGACAGGAACACTGAAGCTTTCTTT.

This rearrangement joins TRBV11-2 to TRBJ1-2; TRBD1 agrees at 8 bases. The V gene end was trimmed by 4 bases and the J gene end by 5 bases; junction bases not matched to a gene: 6. CDR1 is SGHAT and CDR2 is FQNNGV in the germline V gene. This CDR3 region has 14 residues. CDR3 loop: CASSWTGSTYGYTF. For the CDR3, the DNA is TGTGCCAGCAGCTGGACAGGGAGTACATATGGCTACACCTTC.

The rearrangement uses TRBV15 and TRBJ2-7, with TRBD2 matching 14 bases. This CDR3 has 17 residues. Germline CDR1 reads LNHNV; CDR2 reads YYDKDF (reference sequence). With 4 bases clipped from V and 6 bases from J, the junction kept 11 bases outside the gene matches. CDR3 bases: TGTGCCACCAGCAAGGGGGGCGGCGGACTAGCGGGGGGCGAGCAGTACTTC. This sequence encodes CATSKGGGGLAGGEQYF.

V gene TRBV5-4 combines with J gene TRBJ2-1, with 7 bases identical to TRBD1. Germline values: CDR1 SGHNT, CDR2 YYREEE (reference sequence). This CDR3 has 14 amino acids. J was trimmed by 8 bases and V by 6 bases; bases with no gene match: 11. CDR3 residues: CASKVTGAVDEQFF. CDR3 in DNA: TGTGCCAGCAAGGTAACAGGGGCAGTCGATGAGCAGTTCTTC.

This rearrangement joins TRBV7-2 to TRBJ2-3, with 7 nucleotides matching TRBD2. V was pared by 2 bases and J by 2 bases, with 10 bases of the junction left unmatched. This CDR3 has 17 amino acids. CDR1 SGHTA and CDR2 FQGNSA come from the germline V gene. The CDR3 DNA reads TGTGCCAGCAGCTTAAGGCGCGGGGGAGCGTCCACAGATACGCAGTATTTT. Its translation: CASSLRRGGASTDTQYF.

The V gene is TRBV3-1 (or the pseudogene TRBV3-2), the J gene TRBJ1-6; perhaps TRBD1 as D (6 bases). This CDR3 region has 15 residues. The germline CDR1 and CDR2 sequences are LGHDT and YNNKEL (reference sequence). Trimming stripped 1 base from V and 7 bases from J, with 11 bases between. CDR3 nucleotide sequence: TGTGCCAGCAGCCAAGGGACAGCAACCAATTCACCCCTCCACTTT. Translating gives CASSQGTATNSPLHF.

V usage is TRBV6-5 and J usage is TRBJ1-2, with D uncertain. The V end was cut by 5 bases, the J end by 2 bases, with 9 bases between. The length of the CDR3 is 13 residues. The germline gives CDR1 MNHEY, CDR2 SVGAGI. In DNA, the CDR3 is TGTGCCAGCAGTATACAGCTAAACTATGGCTACACCTTC. It yields the protein CASSIQLNYGYTF.

V and J are TRBV4-1 and TRBJ2-5, with D maybe TRBD1 (5 bases). This CDR3 is 16 amino acids long. Deletions cut 0 bases from V and 13 bases from J, with 24 bases between. From germline, CDR1 is MGHRA and CDR2 YSYEKL. This CDR3 is CASSQDRGSGKGAPYF. For the CDR3, the DNA is TGCGCCAGCAGCCAAGATAGGGGATCAGGGAAAGGGGCCCCGTACTTC.

Only a few counts were recorded for this clone. The chain joins TRBV15 to TRBJ1-2; TRBD1 aligns across 9 bases. CDR1 and CDR2 from the germline V gene are LNHNV and YYDKDF (reference sequence). The junction had 3 bases not matched to a gene; V was cut back by 4 bases and J by 6 bases. This CDR3 comprises 13 residues. CDR3 sequence (DNA): TGTGCCACCAGCACTGGGACAGGGAATGGCTACACCTTC. Translation: CATSTGTGNGYTF.

This clone was observed a single time. The V and J genes are TRBV5-4 and TRBJ2-5; TRBD1 agrees at 7 bases. J gave up 7 bases and V 1 base, and 16 bases lay outside the gene matches. Germline-derived CDR1 and CDR2 are SGHNT and YYREEE (reference sequence). This CDR3 comprises 17 residues. The CDR3 is CASSLSATGIIVMTQYF. The DNA for the CDR3 is TGTGCCAGCAGCTTGTCGGCGACAGGGATTATTGTAATGACCCAGTACTTC.

V is TRBV4-2 and J is TRBJ1-2; possible D gene TRBD1, 6 bases. There are 16 residues in the CDR3. V was pared by 6 bases and J by 2 bases, with 19 bases between. CDR1 LGHNA and CDR2 YNFKEQ come from the germline V gene. As DNA, the CDR3 is TGTGCCAGCAGGGAAGGGCCTCAGGGGCTGAACTATGGCTACACCTTC. It specifies CASREGPQGLNYGYTF.

This clone has just one count. The chain is built from TRBV12-5 and TRBJ1-1; D not certain. This CDR3 spans 11 amino acids. The V gene's germline CDR1 is LGHNT and CDR2 FRNRAP. V dropped 2 bases and J dropped 10 bases, with 8 bases sitting between them. CDR3 residues: CASGLRFAAFF. In nucleotides, the CDR3 is TGTGCTAGTGGTTTGCGGTTCGCAGCTTTCTTT.

J is TRBJ2-2 and V is TRBV18; D remains ambiguous. CDR3 length: 15 residues. Germline CDR1 is KGHSH and CDR2 is LQKENI. Trimming stripped 2 bases from V and 0 bases from J, with 7 bases between. The CDR3, as DNA: TGTGCCAGCTCACCAGACACTGCGAACACCGGGGAGCTGTTTTTT. Translation gives CASSPDTANTGELFF.

In its sample, this clone was seen a few times. V gene TRBV30 combines with J gene TRBJ1-2; D possibly corresponds to TRBD1 (6 bases). The CDR3 runs 12 residues. Trimming took off 3 bases at V and 7 bases at J, with 12 bases between the two ends. CDR1 is GTSNPN, CDR2 SVGIG, per germline (reference sequence). As DNA, the CDR3 is TGTGCCTGGAGACAGGGCTGGTCTGGCTACACCTTC. Protein product: CAWRQGWSGYTF.

The chain carries TRBV6-5 and TRBJ1-5; no clear D. The CDR3 consists of 13 residues. CDR1 and CDR2 (germline): MNHEY, SVGAGI. V gave up 4 bases and J gave up 5 bases, with 9 bases separating them. CDR3 in DNA: TGTGCCAGCAGTTCCTTCGGGGATCAGCCCCAGCATTTT. This sequence encodes CASSSFGDQPQHF.

The genes are TRBV7-9 and TRBJ1-4; D not certain. The CDR3 length is 14 residues. Per the germline V gene, CDR1 is SEHNR and CDR2 is FQNEAQ (reference sequence). V lost 1 base, J lost 6 bases, and 9 bases lay in between. CDR3 loop: CASSLGGADEKLFF. DNA for the CDR3: TGTGCCAGCAGCTTAGGCGGAGCGGATGAAAAACTGTTTTTT.

This clone was detected only once. The chain combines TRBV10-3 with TRBJ2-1, with 8 nucleotides matching TRBD2. Losses at the gene ends were 10 bases for V and 3 bases for J; bases not matched to a gene: 11. The CDR3 is 15 residues long. Germline V CDR1 and CDR2: ENHRY, SYGVKD. Here the CDR3 DNA reads TGTGCCACCATTTCTCCGGCGGGAGGCTACAATGAGCAGTTCTTC. It codes for CATISPAGGYNEQFF.

V and J are TRBV23-1 and TRBJ2-3; the D gene is possibly TRBD1 (6 bases). TRBV23-1 is treated as an ORF (open reading frame) with a function not yet certain. V was trimmed by 3 bases and J by 1 base, leaving 23 bases between them. The CDR3 spans 19 residues. CDR3 loop: CASSQWVRGTHYGTDTQYF. The DNA for the CDR3 is TGCGCCAGCAGTCAGTGGGTGAGGGGGACACATTATGGCACAGATACGCAGTATTTT.

V gene TRBV11-2 combines with J gene TRBJ2-3; tentative D call: TRBD2 (5 bases). CDR1 and CDR2 from the germline V gene are SGHAT and FQNNGV. The V end was cut by 4 bases, the J end by 3 bases, with 8 bases between. The CDR3 is made up of 13 amino acids. The CDR3 here is CASSSPGTDTQYF. CDR3 nucleotides: TGTGCCAGCAGCTCCCCGGGGACAGATACGCAGTATTTT.